Shown below are 31 T cell receptor beta chains from a single sample sequenced in a study of shared clonotypes between healthy human individuals. This table comes from immunoSEQ multiplex PCR, and its TCRdb copy is limited to in-frame clones, with some not included. The sample includes 550,000 to 850,000 clones, approximately 79% seen only once; the top ten take approximately 1.6%. Sequences were obtained from memory CD4+ T cells sorted from blood. Subset in this sample: CD45RA-negative fraction. The receptors were sampled from a woman younger than 45 in good health.

The chain couples TRBV19 to TRBJ2-3; 9 nucleotides line up with TRBD2. From germline, CDR1 is LNHDA and CDR2 SQIVND (reference sequence). The CDR3 covers 13 residues. This CDR3 reads CALSGSRVNTQYF. The CDR3 DNA follows: TGTGCGCTTAGCGGGAGTAGGGTGAATACGCAGTATTTT.

This clone has ten or more counts. The chain has TRBV5-1 and TRBJ2-7; D is ambiguous. The V gene lost 0 bases and the J gene lost 6 bases, with 13 bases spanning the gap. The CDR3 totals 14 residues. CDR1 and CDR2 from the germline V gene are SGHRS and YFSETQ. This CDR3 is CASSLAEARAEQYF. The CDR3 coding sequence is TGCGCCAGCAGCTTGGCCGAAGCCCGGGCCGAGCAGTACTTC.

V usage is TRBV7-9 and J usage is TRBJ1-4; 7 bases are a match to TRBD1. The CDR3 contains 17 residues. The V and J ends lost 4 bases and 6 bases, in that order; junction bases with no gene match: 14. Germline assignment: CDR1 SEHNR and CDR2 FQNEAQ (reference sequence). The CDR3 sequence is CASSSYKIQGPDEKLFF. CDR3 nucleotides: TGTGCCAGCAGCTCGTATAAGATACAGGGGCCGGATGAAAAACTGTTTTTT. Full variable domain (rest looked up from reference TRBV7-9 and TRBJ1-4): DTGVSQNPRHKITKRGQNVTFRCDPISEHNRLYWYRQTLGQGPEFLTYFQNEAQLEKSRLLSDRFSAERPKGSFSTLEIQRTEQGDSAMYLCASSSYKIQGPDEKLFFGSGTQLSVL.

V gene TRBV7-2 combines with J gene TRBJ1-1; 7 bases match TRBD1. CDR3 length: 14 residues. CDR1 is SGHTA, CDR2 FQGNSA, per germline. The J segment lost 1 base and the V segment lost 5 bases, leaving 4 bases of the junction unmatched. CDR3 nucleotides: TGTGCCAGCAGCGTAAGACAGGGGAACACTGAAGCTTTCTTT. Protein: CASSVRQGNTEAFF.

The chain combines TRBV4-1 with TRBJ1-5; maybe TRBD1 (5 bases). This CDR3 contains 14 residues. Germline values: CDR1 MGHRA, CDR2 YSYEKL. The V gene lost 4 bases and the J gene lost 2 bases, with 9 bases spanning the gap. CDR3 coding DNA: TGCGCCAGCAGCCTCGCGGGGGGCAATCAGCCCCAGCATTTT. Translation gives CASSLAGGNQPQHF.

This clone was seen a handful of times. The chain couples TRBV2 to TRBJ2-7; the match to TRBD2 covers 9 bases. CDR1 and CDR2 (germline): SNHLY, FYNNEI. There are 18 residues in the CDR3. Losses at the gene ends were 8 bases for V and 2 bases for J; bases not matched to a gene: 19. CDR3 nucleotide sequence: TGTGCCAGCGCCCCAGGGCGCGGGAGGGCTCGTTTTACCTACGAGCAGTACTTC. Protein product: CASAPGRGRARFTYEQYF.

This clone was seen repeatedly, ten times or more. J is TRBJ2-1 and V is TRBV4-1; 7 bases map to TRBD2. The germline V gene encodes CDR1 MGHRA and CDR2 YSYEKL. Trimming removed 8 bases from V and 10 bases from J; junction bases left unmatched: 17. The length of the CDR3 is 15 residues. The CDR3 DNA sequence: TGCGCCAGCGACCTTACTAGCGAACGATCGGAGGAGCAGTTCTTC. It yields the protein CASDLTSERSEEQFF.

The CDR3 region has the DNA TGTGCCAGCAGCTTGGCCTCTACAGGCCGCACAGATACGCAGTATTTT. Translation gives CASSLASTGRTDTQYF. The chain couples TRBV5-6 to TRBJ2-3, with D maybe TRBD1 (5 bases). This CDR3 spans 16 amino acids. Germline lookup yields CDR1 SGHDT and CDR2 YYEEEE. Trimming shortened V by 0 bases and J by 1 base, and 12 bases separated the two germline ends.

This clone was observed once. The J gene is TRBJ1-5, the V gene TRBV19; 10 bases align to TRBD1. CDR3 size: 17 residues. Per the germline V gene, CDR1 is LNHDA and CDR2 is SQIVND (reference sequence). J lost 4 bases, V lost 4 bases, and 10 bases had no gene match. CDR3: CASSNYRDRGRNQPQHF. The DNA of the CDR3 is TGTGCCAGTAGTAACTACCGGGACAGGGGAAGAAATCAGCCCCAGCATTTT.

The chain carries TRBV6-6 and TRBJ2-1, with 9 bases fitting TRBD2. The junction had 3 bases not matched to a gene; V was cut back by 6 bases and J by 3 bases. Germline CDR1 MNHNY, CDR2 SVGAGI (reference sequence). The CDR3 contains 14 residues. In DNA, the CDR3 is TGTGCCAGCAGCCTTAGCGGGAGCTACAATGAGCAGTTCTTC. Translating gives CASSLSGSYNEQFF.

Concerning this clone: The germline gene is not matched at one end of the junction; a read error may be the cause. The rearrangement links TRBV5-5 to TRBJ1-2; a weak D match, TRBD1 (5 bases). The CDR3 spans 15 residues. Germline V gene lookup returns CDR1 SGHKS and CDR2 YYEKEE (reference sequence). The DNA for the CDR3 is TGTGCCAGCAGCCTGGTGATGGGAGGGACCCTCCGCGGTGCCTTC. Translated: CASSLVMGGTLRGAF.

This rearrangement joins TRBV11-2 to TRBJ2-2; D ambiguous. Germline V lookup: CDR1 SGHAT, CDR2 FQNNGV. The CDR3 is 17 amino acids. Trimming left V 3 bases short and J 0 bases short, with 14 bases between. CDR3 sequence: CASSFSTDWTNTGELFF. The DNA of the CDR3 is TGTGCCAGCAGCTTCTCCACCGACTGGACGAACACCGGGGAGCTGTTTTTT. Variable domain in full (rest from reference TRBV11-2 and TRBJ2-2): EAGVAQSPRYKIIEKRQSVAFWCNPISGHATLYWYQQILGQGPKLLIQFQNNGVVDDSQLPKDRFSAERLKGVDSTLKIQPAKLEDSAVYLCASSFSTDWTNTGELFFGEGSRLTVL.

The chain carries TRBV11-2 and TRBJ2-5; D remains ambiguous. The CDR3 consists of 13 residues. CDR1 is SGHAT and CDR2 is FQNNGV in the germline V gene. V shed 1 base and J shed 5 bases, with 8 bases lying between them. CDR3 DNA sequence: TGTGCCAGCAGCTTAGTCGGGCAGGAGACCCAGTACTTC. Encoded protein: CASSLVGQETQYF. Drawing the rest from reference TRBV11-2 and TRBJ2-5, the complete variable domain is EAGVAQSPRYKIIEKRQSVAFWCNPISGHATLYWYQQILGQGPKLLIQFQNNGVVDDSQLPKDRFSAERLKGVDSTLKIQPAKLEDSAVYLCASSLVGQETQYFGPGTRLLVL.

J is TRBJ2-1 and V is TRBV15; D not resolved. CDR1 LNHNV and CDR2 YYDKDF come from the germline V gene (reference sequence). V shed 1 base and J shed 4 bases, with 2 bases lying between them. The CDR3 loop spans 12 amino acids. The CDR3 DNA sequence: TGTGCCACCAGCAGAGGGTACAATGAGCAGTTCTTC. Translating it yields CATSRGYNEQFF.

V usage is TRBV4-1 and J usage is TRBJ2-7, with 12 bases matching TRBD2. Germline CDR1 reads MGHRA; CDR2 reads YSYEKL. V lost 0 bases to trimming and J lost 3 bases; unmatched junction nucleotides: 9. This CDR3 has 18 amino acids. CDR3 in amino acids: CASSQDLGLAGLRYEQYF. CDR3 nucleotides: TGCGCCAGCAGCCAAGATTTGGGACTAGCGGGTCTCCGCTACGAGCAGTACTTC.

On this clone: Additional DNA sequences in this sample encode the identical CDR3. V usage is TRBV5-1 and J usage is TRBJ1-1; D is perhaps TRBD1 (5 bases). CDR1 and CDR2 from the germline V gene are SGHRS and YFSETQ. This CDR3 has 14 amino acids. Trimming shortened V by 0 bases and J by 1 base, and 7 bases separated the two germline ends. CDR3 in amino acids: CASSLVGENTEAFF. CDR3 in DNA: TGCGCCAGCAGCTTGGTGGGGGAGAACACTGAAGCTTTCTTT.

This clone came up a few times. V and J are TRBV6-1 and TRBJ2-5, with a weak D call TRBD2 (5 bases). The CDR3 runs 14 residues. The V gene lost 5 bases and the J gene lost 5 bases, with 15 bases spanning the gap. Per the germline V gene, CDR1 is MNHNS and CDR2 is SASEGT. This CDR3 reads CASSLAVHLETQYF. CDR3 in DNA: TGTGCCAGCAGTCTAGCCGTTCACCTTGAGACCCAGTACTTC.

The chain combines TRBV6-6 with TRBJ1-5; D might be TRBD1 (5 bases). Germline assignment: CDR1 MNHNY and CDR2 SVGAGI (reference sequence). CDR3 length: 12 amino acids. V shed 8 bases and J shed 2 bases, with 7 bases lying between them. The CDR3 sequence: CASGARNQPQHF. For the CDR3, the DNA is TGTGCCAGCGGGGCCCGCAATCAGCCCCAGCATTTT.

The chain employs TRBV7-8 and TRBJ2-2; unclear D gene. CDR1 is SGHVS and CDR2 is FQNEAQ in the germline V gene. V lost 1 base, J lost 6 bases, and 15 bases lay in between. The CDR3 loop spans 16 amino acids. CDR3 loop: CASSLGWGSRSGELFF. Written as DNA, the CDR3 is TGTGCCAGCAGCTTAGGGTGGGGTAGCCGGTCCGGGGAGCTGTTTTTT.

V usage is TRBV6-5 and J usage is TRBJ2-1, with TRBD2 matching over 12 bases. The V and J ends lost 6 bases and 7 bases, in that order; junction bases with no gene match: 7. Germline V gives CDR1 MNHEY, CDR2 SVGAGI. The CDR3 has 15 amino acids. The CDR3, as DNA: TGTGCCAGCAGGATACTAGCGGGAGGTCGAAATGAGCAGTTCTTC. Its protein is CASRILAGGRNEQFF.

CDR3: CASSPRDSADTQYF. As DNA, the CDR3 is TGTGCCAGCAGTCCTAGGGACAGTGCGGATACGCAGTATTTT. V is TRBV27 and J is TRBJ2-3, with 7 bases lining up with TRBD1. The length of the CDR3 is 14 residues. The germline gives CDR1 MNHEY, CDR2 SMNVEV (reference sequence). The junction had 8 bases not matched to a gene; V was cut back by 5 bases and J by 6 bases.

The chain uses TRBV6-5 and TRBJ2-7; D is undetermined. The germline gives CDR1 MNHEY, CDR2 SVGAGI. V lost 0 bases, J lost 1 base, and 7 bases lay in between. The CDR3 extends over 14 amino acids. CDR3 sequence: CASSYSANSYEQYF. The CDR3 DNA sequence: TGTGCCAGCAGTTACTCGGCCAATTCCTACGAGCAGTACTTC.

The gene calls are TRBV6-1 and TRBJ1-1; TRBD1 matches 7 bases. The junction had 7 bases not matched to a gene; V was cut back by 4 bases and J by 2 bases. Germline-derived CDR1 and CDR2 are MNHNS and SASEGT. The CDR3 consists of 15 residues. The CDR3 spells CASSVSRQGNTEAFF. CDR3 coding DNA: TGTGCCAGCAGTGTTTCTAGACAGGGAAACACTGAAGCTTTCTTT.

A few counts support this clone. V and J are TRBV27 and TRBJ1-1; 9 bases fit TRBD1. Germline V CDR1 and CDR2: MNHEY, SMNVEV (reference sequence). CDR3 length: 13 amino acids. V trimming: 0 bases; J trimming: 10 bases; junction bases outside the gene matches: 3. The CDR3 region has the DNA TGTGCCAGCAGTTTATCGGGGGGACAGGGAGCTTTCTTT. This translates into CASSLSGGQGAFF.

The chain links TRBV5-1 to TRBJ2-7; D is tentatively TRBD1 or TRBD2 (5 bases each). V gave up 0 bases and J gave up 1 base, with 14 bases separating them. The CDR3 is made up of 16 amino acids. Germline V gene sequence: CDR1 SGHRS, CDR2 YFSETQ. CDR3 protein: CASSLVGTVRSYEQYF. The CDR3 coding sequence is TGCGCCAGCAGCTTGGTCGGGACGGTGAGATCCTACGAGCAGTACTTC.

The chain combines TRBV28 with TRBJ1-2; the D is unclear. The CDR3 loop spans 13 amino acids. Trimming removed 2 bases at V and 4 bases at J, with 8 bases between. Looked up from germline, CDR1 is MDHEN and CDR2 is SYDVKM. The CDR3, as DNA: TGTGCCAGCAGTTTACGGCAGATCTATGGCTACACCTTC. Translation gives CASSLRQIYGYTF.

The chain couples TRBV28 to TRBJ1-4, with a possible D match to TRBD1 (5 bases). Trimming took 5 bases from V and 0 from J, leaving 10 bases between them. Germline CDR1 and CDR2: MDHEN and SYDVKM. This CDR3 has 15 amino acids. CDR3 amino acids: CASSGTPATNEKLFF. The CDR3 DNA follows: TGTGCCAGCAGTGGGACCCCGGCAACTAATGAAAAACTGTTTTTT.

V and J are TRBV18 and TRBJ1-6; unclear D gene. V lost 3 bases and J 8 bases, leaving 11 bases between the germline ends. Germline CDR1 reads KGHSH; CDR2 reads LQKENI. The CDR3 is 14 amino acids. Written as DNA, the CDR3 is TGTGCCAGCTCACCGGCCACCGGGGATTCACCCCTCCACTTT. Encoded protein: CASSPATGDSPLHF. The variable domain in full, completed from reference TRBV18 and TRBJ1-6, reads NAGVMQNPRHLVRRRGQEARLRCSPMKGHSHVYWYRQLPEEGLKFMVYLQKENIIDESGMPKERFSAEFPKEGPSILRIQQVVRGDSAAYFCASSPATGDSPLHFGNGTRLTVT.

This sequence joins TRBV5-1 and TRBJ2-2; 9 nucleotides agree with TRBD1. The germline V gene encodes CDR1 SGHRS and CDR2 YFSETQ. CDR3 length: 16 amino acids. J was trimmed by 4 bases and V by 2 bases; bases with no gene match: 6. The CDR3 nucleotides are TGCGCCAGCAGCTTCAGGACAGGGGAAATCACCGGGGAGCTGTTTTTT. It yields the protein CASSFRTGEITGELFF.

About this clone: A read error may explain this, as a much larger clone is one base away. The chain joins TRBV2 to TRBJ2-6; D not certain. CDR1 is SNHLY, CDR2 FYNNEI, per germline. The V gene lost 5 bases and the J gene lost 2 bases, with 4 bases spanning the gap. This CDR3 has 13 amino acids. CDR3 amino acids: CASSPPGANVLTF. The CDR3 region has the DNA TGTGCCAGCAGTCCGCCTGGGGCCAACGTCCTGACTTTC.

The gene calls are TRBV5-5 and TRBJ2-2; 7 bases agree with TRBD1. This CDR3 has 14 amino acids. With 5 bases clipped from V and 4 bases from J, the junction kept 5 bases outside the gene matches. Germline V gene sequence: CDR1 SGHKS, CDR2 YYEKEE (reference sequence). The CDR3 here is CASRLQGTTGELFF. The DNA of the CDR3 is TGTGCCAGCAGATTACAGGGGACCACCGGGGAGCTGTTTTTT.